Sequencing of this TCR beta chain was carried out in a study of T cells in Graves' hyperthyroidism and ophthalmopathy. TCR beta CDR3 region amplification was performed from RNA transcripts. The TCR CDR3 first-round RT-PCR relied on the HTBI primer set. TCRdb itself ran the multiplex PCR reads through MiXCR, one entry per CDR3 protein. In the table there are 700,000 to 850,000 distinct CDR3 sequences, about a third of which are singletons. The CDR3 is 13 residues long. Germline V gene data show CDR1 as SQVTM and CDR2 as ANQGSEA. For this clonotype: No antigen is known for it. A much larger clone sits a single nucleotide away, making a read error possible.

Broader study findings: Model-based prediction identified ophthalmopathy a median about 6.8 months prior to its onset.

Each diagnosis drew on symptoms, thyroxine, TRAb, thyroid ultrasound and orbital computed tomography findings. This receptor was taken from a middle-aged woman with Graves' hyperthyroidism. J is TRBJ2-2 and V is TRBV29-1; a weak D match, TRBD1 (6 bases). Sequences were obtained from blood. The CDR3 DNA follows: TGCAGCGTGGGACACCATAACACCGGGGAGCTGCTTTTT. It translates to CSVGHHNTGELLF.